These T cell receptor beta chains were read from a single sample in a study of radiation and T cells in renal cell carcinoma. The table came from immunoSEQ multiplex PCR; TCRdb's copy has only in-frame clones and leaves some out. Among about 77,000 clones listed, around 78% were seen once. Sequenced material: blood, taken from a patient whose treatment included radiotherapy and nephrectomy. All receptors come from a woman between 55 and 75 years old with renal cell carcinoma. Both conserved end residues are part of each CDR3.

>TRBJ2-2|TRBV19
CASSGTLGTGELFF
>TRBJ1-4|TRBV5-1
CASSLRTGGDEKLFF
>TRBJ1-1|TRBV11-2
CASSEPANTEAFF
>TRBJ1-3|TRBV19
CASSPRQGPGSGNTIYF
>TRBJ1-1|TRBV19
CASKDTEAFF
>TRBJ2-1|TRBV2
CASSDPGLENEQFF
>TRBJ2-7|TRBV7-2
CASSSGGTGTHEQYF
>TRBJ1-4|TRBV5-1
CASQDRGNEKLFF
>TRBJ1-5|TRBV4-2
CASSQTTGVSQPQHF
>TRBJ1-2|TRBV19
CASRTGLNYGYTF
>TRBJ1-2|TRBV28
CASSSSGPNYGYTF
>TRBJ1-1|TRBV5-1
CASSLVSGFSTEAFF
>TRBJ1-2|TRBV25-1
CASSPAQNYGYTF